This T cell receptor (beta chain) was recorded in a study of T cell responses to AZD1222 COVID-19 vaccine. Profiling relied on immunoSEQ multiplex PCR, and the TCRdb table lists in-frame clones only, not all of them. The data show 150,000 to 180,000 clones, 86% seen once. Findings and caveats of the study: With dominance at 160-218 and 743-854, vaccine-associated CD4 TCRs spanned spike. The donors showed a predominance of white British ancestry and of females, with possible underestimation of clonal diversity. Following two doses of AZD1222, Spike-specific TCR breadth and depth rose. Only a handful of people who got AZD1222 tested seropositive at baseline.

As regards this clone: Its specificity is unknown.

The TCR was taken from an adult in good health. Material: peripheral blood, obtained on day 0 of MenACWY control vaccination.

CDR3 sequence (DNA): TGTGCCAGCAGTTACGAGCATCAGCCCCAGCATTTT. Its translation is CASSYEHQPQHF. The gene calls are TRBV6-2 or TRBV6-3 and TRBJ1-5; D is uncertain. The length of the CDR3 is 12 residues. V lost 2 bases to trimming and J lost 5 bases, with 4 bases between them. The germline CDR1 and CDR2 sequences are MNHEY and SVGEGT.